Listed below are T cell receptor beta chains from one sample, sequenced in a study of OX40 agonist ivuxolimab in advanced cancers. Assay: immunoSEQ multiplex PCR; the TCRdb copy retains only in-frame clones and omits some. Of 74,000 or so clones detected, around 85% appear once; the ten largest clones hold less than 2.5%. Here the sequenced sample was CD4+ or CD8+ T cells sorted from blood, taken in a trial of the OX40 agonist ivuxolimab. All receptors derive from an adult with an advanced solid tumor such as melanoma, head and neck, liver or kidney cancer. The CDR3 runs from the conserved cysteine through the conserved F or W. The D gene is left open where the match is weak. Expanded clones are given a class, and other clones once, few, many or no size at all.

v_gene: TRBV7-3
abundance: NA
j_gene: TRBJ1-1
d_gene: TRBD1
CDR3aa: CASSLLPGTGSEAFF
CDR3nt: TGTGCCAGCAGCTTACTTCCCGGGACAGGCTCTGAAGCTTTCTTT

v_gene: TRBV30
abundance: NA
j_gene: TRBJ1-4
d_gene: NA
CDR3aa: CAWMRTAFNEKLFF
CDR3nt: TGTGCCTGGATGAGGACGGCGTTTAATGAAAAACTGTTTTTT

v_gene: TRBV19
abundance: NA
j_gene: TRBJ1-4
d_gene: NA
CDR3aa: CASSMSPSATNEKLFF
CDR3nt: TGTGCCAGTAGTATGTCCCCGTCTGCAACTAATGAAAAACTGTTTTTT

v_gene: TRBV7-9
abundance: few
j_gene: TRBJ1-3
d_gene: NA
CDR3aa: CASSSPLGADTGNTIYF
CDR3nt: TGTGCCAGCAGCTCCCCCCTGGGGGCTGATACTGGAAACACCATATATTTT

v_gene: TRBV10-3
abundance: few
j_gene: TRBJ2-5
d_gene: NA
CDR3aa: CAISEGQGGKETQYF
CDR3nt: TGTGCCATCAGTGAAGGGCAGGGGGGAAAAGAGACCCAGTACTTC

v_gene: TRBV7-8
abundance: NA
j_gene: TRBJ1-1
d_gene: TRBD1
CDR3aa: CASSFLRGQGNTEAFF
CDR3nt: TGTGCCAGCAGCTTCCTCAGAGGACAGGGGAACACTGAAGCTTTCTTT

v_gene: TRBV28
abundance: NA
j_gene: TRBJ1-6
d_gene: NA
CDR3aa: CASSFQNPGANSPLHF
CDR3nt: TGTGCCAGCAGTTTTCAAAACCCAGGGGCGAATTCACCCCTCCACTTT

v_gene: TRBV5-1
abundance: NA
j_gene: TRBJ1-2
d_gene: TRBD1
CDR3aa: CASSAGQVGYGYTF
CDR3nt: TGCGCCAGCAGCGCTGGACAGGTCGGGTATGGCTACACCTTC

v_gene: TRBV2
abundance: once
j_gene: TRBJ2-6
d_gene: NA
CDR3aa: CASSGRGSGANVLTF
CDR3nt: TGTGCCAGCAGTGGTAGGGGCTCTGGGGCCAACGTCCTGACTTTC

v_gene: TRBV4-1
abundance: NA
j_gene: TRBJ2-1
d_gene: NA
CDR3aa: CASSQDGVAGRGREQFF
CDR3nt: TGCGCCAGCAGCCAAGATGGAGTGGCTGGGAGAGGGCGGGAGCAGTTCTTC

v_gene: TRBV10-1
abundance: NA
j_gene: TRBJ2-2
d_gene: TRBD1
CDR3aa: CASSPQRGQGINTGELFF
CDR3nt: TGCGCCAGCAGTCCTCAAAGGGGACAGGGCATCAACACCGGGGAGCTGTTTTTT

v_gene: TRBV30
abundance: NA
j_gene: TRBJ2-7
d_gene: NA
CDR3aa: CAWSEMSVLEQYF
CDR3nt: TGTGCCTGGAGTGAGATGAGCGTCCTCGAGCAGTACTTC

v_gene: TRBV19
abundance: NA
j_gene: TRBJ1-1
d_gene: NA
CDR3aa: CASSILGNTEAFF
CDR3nt: TGTGCCAGTAGTATTTTAGGGAACACTGAAGCTTTCTTT

v_gene: TRBV7-9
abundance: NA
j_gene: TRBJ1-2
d_gene: NA
CDR3aa: CASSYSGTAATYGYTF
CDR3nt: TGTGCCAGCAGTTACAGCGGGACGGCGGCTACCTATGGCTACACCTTC

v_gene: TRBV5-4
abundance: few
j_gene: TRBJ1-6
d_gene: TRBD1
CDR3aa: CASRAGTGGNSPLHF
CDR3nt: TGTGCCAGCAGGGCCGGGACAGGGGGTAATTCACCCCTCCACTTT

v_gene: TRBV6-6
abundance: NA
j_gene: TRBJ2-7
d_gene: TRBD1
CDR3aa: CASWTGDSYEQYF
CDR3nt: TGTGCCAGCTGGACAGGGGACTCCTACGAGCAGTACTTC

v_gene: TRBV11-3
abundance: once
j_gene: TRBJ1-1
d_gene: NA
CDR3aa: CASSFPAGRNTEAFF
CDR3nt: TGTGCCAGCAGCTTCCCCGCAGGGAGGAACACTGAAGCTTTCTTT

v_gene: TRBV6-1
abundance: NA
j_gene: TRBJ2-5
d_gene: NA
CDR3aa: CASSEWGEETQYF
CDR3nt: TGTGCCAGCAGTGAATGGGGTGAAGAGACCCAGTACTTC

v_gene: TRBV6-4
abundance: few
j_gene: TRBJ2-3
d_gene: NA
CDR3aa: CASRVPPSVTDTQYF
CDR3nt: TGTGCCAGCAGGGTACCCCCCAGCGTAACAGATACGCAGTATTTT

v_gene: TRBV30
abundance: NA
j_gene: TRBJ1-1
d_gene: NA
CDR3aa: CAWGSGNEAFF
CDR3nt: TGTGCCTGGGGCTCCGGAAATGAAGCTTTCTTT

v_gene: TRBV7-9
abundance: NA
j_gene: TRBJ2-7
d_gene: TRBD1
CDR3aa: CASSAGQGVRSYEQYF
CDR3nt: TGTGCCAGCAGCGCTGGACAGGGGGTTCGGTCCTACGAGCAGTACTTC

v_gene: TRBV19
abundance: NA
j_gene: TRBJ2-7
d_gene: TRBD1
CDR3aa: CATRDSPYEQYF
CDR3nt: TGTGCCACCCGGGACAGTCCCTACGAGCAGTACTTC